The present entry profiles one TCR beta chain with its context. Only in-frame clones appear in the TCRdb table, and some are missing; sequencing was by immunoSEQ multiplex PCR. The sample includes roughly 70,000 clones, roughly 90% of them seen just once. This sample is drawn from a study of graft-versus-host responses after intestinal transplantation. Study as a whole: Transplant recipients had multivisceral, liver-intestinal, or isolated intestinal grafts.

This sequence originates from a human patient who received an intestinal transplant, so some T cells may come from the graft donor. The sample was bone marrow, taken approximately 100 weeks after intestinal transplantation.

CDR3 nucleotide sequence: TGTGCCAGCAGCTCCCGGGACAACGAGCAGTACTTC. The encoded protein is CASSSRDNEQYF. This chain connects TRBV4-2 to TRBJ2-7; possible D gene TRBD1, 6 bases. The CDR3 spans 12 residues. In germline, CDR1 is LGHNA, CDR2 YNFKEQ. V lost 5 bases to trimming and J lost 5 bases, with 10 bases between them.